Shown below are 6 T cell receptor beta chains from a single sample sequenced in a study of human T cells and chemical hapten exposure. TCRdb fed the RACE reads into MiXCR, producing one record per CDR3 protein. The sample includes roughly 100,000 distinct CDR3 sequences, 9.6% of them seen just once. The time point: pre-sensitization, week 0. Noted treatment: therapeutic diphenylcyclopropenone sensitization with weekly scalp DPC. The sample consisted of whole blood, taken in connection with sensitization to the hapten diphenylcyclopropenone (DPC). All receptors come from a woman in her forties with alopecia areata. Some clones in this sample may be carry-over from other donors' samples.

This clonotype was found many times. The CDR3 DNA reads TGTGCCAGCTCACCGGGACAGGGGGCCTACGAGCAGTACTTC. As protein: CASSPGQGAYEQYF. This chain uses TRBV18 with TRBJ2-7, with 11 bases fitting TRBD1. CDR3 length: 14 residues. Germline trimming cut 3 bases from V and 2 bases from J; bases unmatched to any gene: 0. Per germline, CDR1 KGHSH and CDR2 LQKENI.

This clonotype was observed a few times. This sequence joins TRBV19 and TRBJ2-2; 8 bases are shared with TRBD1. This CDR3 has 14 residues. Germline assignment: CDR1 LNHDA and CDR2 SQIVND (reference sequence). V dropped 11 bases and J dropped 0; count of bases not matched to a gene: 5. The chain's CDR3 is CASDRGPNTGELFF. CDR3 nucleotides: TGTGCCTCCGACAGGGGCCCGAACACCGGGGAGCTGTTTTTT.

The rearrangement joins TRBV30 to TRBJ2-5; possibly TRBD1 or TRBD2 for D (7 bases each). The last part of the DNA fits TRBJ2-1 better; the J call may be wrong. Germline CDR1 GTSNPN, CDR2 SVGIG (reference sequence). This CDR3 comprises 11 residues. CDR3 in amino acids: CACPRGGSQFF. In nucleotides, the CDR3 is TGTGCCTGCCCCAGGGGGGGGTCACAGTTCTTC.

The rearrangement uses TRBV12-3 or TRBV12-4 and TRBJ1-2, with 9 bases fitting TRBD1. The V segment lost 3 bases and the J segment 2 bases; nucleotides outside the gene matches: 7. CDR3 length: 16 residues. The CDR3 sequence: CASSFLQGAANYGYTF. CDR3 DNA sequence: TGTGCCAGCAGTTTCCTACAGGGGGCGGCCAACTATGGCTACACCTTC.

The CDR3 is CASSLAGAPQTGELFF. The CDR3 nucleotides read TGTGCCAGCAGCTTAGCTGGGGCACCACAAACCGGGGAGCTGTTTTTT. The chain is built from TRBV7-9 and TRBJ2-2, with D possibly being TRBD1 (5 bases). Germline CDR1 is SEHNR and CDR2 is FQNEAQ (reference sequence). The CDR3 runs to 16 residues. V lost 0 bases and J 5 bases, leaving 13 bases between the germline ends. The whole variable domain, remainder taken from reference TRBV7-9 and TRBJ2-2, is DTGVSQNPRHKITKRGQNVTFRCDPISEHNRLYWYRQTLGQGPEFLTYFQNEAQLEKSRLLSDRFSAERPKGSFSTLEIQRTEQGDSAMYLCASSLAGAPQTGELFFGEGSRLTVL.

This clonotype was observed at least ten times. The chain has TRBV29-1 and TRBJ2-7; D perhaps matches TRBD1 (5 bases). The V end was cut by 2 bases, the J end by 3 bases, with 11 bases between. The CDR3 is 13 residues long. Germline values: CDR1 SQVTM, CDR2 ANQGSEA. The CDR3 nucleotides are TGCAGCGTTGAAATAGACAGAATCTACGAGCAGTACTTC. It specifies CSVEIDRIYEQYF.